The 21 T cell receptor beta chains reported below all come from one sample, sequenced in a study of cytomegalovirus exposure and HLA in healthy donors. Both 60 Vbeta primers and 13 Jbeta primers went into the PCR. Generated by immunoSEQ multiplex PCR, the TCRdb table keeps only in-frame clones and is missing some. The data contain under 200,000 clones, roughly 77% of them singletons. Material: PBMCs. All receptors come from a male donor in good health and CMV-seronegative.

This chain connects TRBV2 to TRBJ2-5; TRBD2 might be the D (5 bases). In germline, CDR1 is SNHLY, CDR2 FYNNEI. The CDR3 is 15 amino acids. Trimming pared 2 bases from V and 5 bases from J, leaving 15 bases between. CDR3 protein: CASSENGIWRETQYF. For the CDR3, the DNA is TGTGCCAGCAGTGAAAATGGGATCTGGAGGGAGACCCAGTACTTC.

In its sample, this clone is medium-sized (0.01 to 0.1%). The V gene is TRBV9, the J gene TRBJ1-1; 7 bases are shared with TRBD1. The germline V gene has CDR1 SGDLS and CDR2 YYNGEE. CDR3 length: 12 amino acids. V shed 3 bases, J shed 11 bases, and the junction held 7 bases outside the gene matches. The CDR3 coding sequence is TGTGCCAGCAGCGCCAGGACAGGTGTTGCTTTCTTT. Its protein is CASSARTGVAFF. Looking up the rest from reference TRBV9 and TRBJ1-1 gives the full variable domain: DSGVTQTPKHLITATGQRVTLRCSPRSGDLSVYWYQQSLDQGLQFLIQYYNGEERAKGNILERFSAQQFPDLHSELNLSSLELGDSALYFCASSARTGVAFFGQGTRLTVV.

The rearrangement uses TRBV6-5 and TRBJ1-1; TRBD1 agrees at 8 bases. The CDR3 runs 13 residues. Unmatched junction bases numbered 10, after V lost 10 bases and J lost 6 bases. CDR1 and CDR2 (germline): MNHEY, SVGAGI. The CDR3 sequence is CATHRQGKSEAFF. DNA of the CDR3: TGTGCCACTCATCGACAGGGGAAATCTGAAGCTTTCTTT.

This chain joins TRBV7-3 and TRBJ1-1; 9 bases line up with TRBD1. After removal of 6 bases from V and 10 bases from J, the junction contained 9 bases not matched to a gene. The CDR3 length is 13 residues. Germline CDR1 and CDR2: SGHTA and FQGTGA. The CDR3 loop reads CASRSTGQGLAFF. The CDR3 coding sequence is TGTGCCAGCAGGTCGACGGGACAGGGTTTAGCTTTCTTT.

The chain joins TRBV15 to TRBJ1-2; 7 nucleotides line up with TRBD1. Germline loops: CDR1 LNHNV, CDR2 YYDKDF (reference sequence). The CDR3 runs to 14 residues. Trimming cost V 1 base and J 5 bases; bases outside gene matches: 4. CDR3 sequence: CATSRGRQGYGYTF. The CDR3 nucleotides are TGTGCCACCAGCAGAGGTAGACAGGGATATGGCTACACCTTC.

The chain's CDR3 is CASSLSGGYGYTF. CDR3 sequence (DNA): TGTGCCAGCAGCTTATCGGGAGGCTATGGCTACACCTTC. The V call is TRBV7-3, the J call TRBJ1-2; D is unresolved. The CDR3 has 13 residues. Trimming cost V 2 bases and J 4 bases, with 8 bases left between them. Germline CDR1 is SGHTA and CDR2 is FQGTGA. The full variable domain, in which reference TRBV7-3 and TRBJ1-2 provide the parts outside the CDR3, is GAGVSQTPSNKVTEKGKYVELRCDPISGHTALYWYRQSLGQGPEFLIYFQGTGAADDSGLPNDRFFAVRPEGSVSTLKIQRTERGDSAVYLCASSLSGGYGYTFGSGTRLTVV.

This rearrangement joins TRBV6-1 to TRBJ1-4; D is perhaps TRBD1 (5 bases). CDR1 and CDR2 from the germline V gene are MNHNS and SASEGT. Trimming took 4 bases from V and 2 from J, leaving 20 bases between them. This CDR3 region has 18 residues. The CDR3 region has the DNA TGTGCCAGCAGTGGGGGCAGAGGTTCGTGGCAGACTAATGAAAAACTGTTTTTT. Protein: CASSGGRGSWQTNEKLFF.

This chain joins TRBV7-2 and TRBJ2-1; TRBD2 matches 15 bases. Germline CDR1 reads SGHTA; CDR2 reads FQGNSA. The CDR3 runs 13 residues. Unmatched junction bases numbered 4, after V lost 5 bases and J lost 14 bases. In DNA, the CDR3 is TGTGCCAGCAGCCGGACTAGCGGGAGGGAGGAGTTCTTC. As protein: CASSRTSGREEFF.

The chain carries TRBV6-5 and TRBJ1-6, with D unresolved. Trimming pared 1 base from V and 8 bases from J, leaving 12 bases between. The CDR3 is 15 amino acids. Germline V gene lookup returns CDR1 MNHEY and CDR2 SVGAGI. CDR3 residues: CASSYLGRGDSPLHF. CDR3 bases: TGTGCCAGCAGTTACTTAGGGAGAGGTGATTCACCCCTCCACTTT.

This clone was counted a single time. V usage is TRBV9 and J usage is TRBJ1-2; 7 nucleotides match TRBD1. V dropped 4 bases and J dropped 2; count of bases not matched to a gene: 5. CDR3 length: 14 amino acids. From germline, CDR1 is SGDLS and CDR2 YYNGEE. This CDR3 reads CASSPTGDNYGYTF. CDR3 nucleotide sequence: TGTGCCAGCAGCCCAACAGGGGACAACTATGGCTACACCTTC. The entire variable domain, with the rest obtained from reference TRBV9 and TRBJ1-2, is as follows: DSGVTQTPKHLITATGQRVTLRCSPRSGDLSVYWYQQSLDQGLQFLIQYYNGEERAKGNILERFSAQQFPDLHSELNLSSLELGDSALYFCASSPTGDNYGYTFGSGTRLTVV.

This clone occurred a few times. This chain connects TRBV4-2 to TRBJ1-1; 7 bases align to TRBD1. The CDR3 consists of 15 residues. V trimming: 1 base; J trimming: 1 base; junction bases outside the gene matches: 3. Germline CDR1 and CDR2: LGHNA and YNFKEQ. The CDR3 protein is CASSQGQGTNTEAFF. The DNA for the CDR3 is TGTGCCAGCAGCCAAGGACAGGGAACGAACACTGAAGCTTTCTTT.

This chain links TRBV7-6 with TRBJ2-2; 7 bases align to TRBD2. Germline values: CDR1 SGHVS, CDR2 FNYEAQ. The CDR3 loop spans 15 amino acids. J gave up 6 bases and V 4 bases, and 8 bases lay outside the gene matches. The chain's CDR3 is CASSSRTSGSGELFF. CDR3 in DNA: TGTGCCAGCAGCTCCCGGACTAGTGGATCCGGGGAGCTGTTTTTT. The variable domain in full, completed from reference TRBV7-6 and TRBJ2-2, reads GAGVSQSPRYKVTKRGQDVALRCDPISGHVSLYWYRQALGQGPEFLTYFNYEAQQDKSGLPNDRFSAERPEGSISTLTIQRTEQRDSAMYRCASSSRTSGSGELFFGEGSRLTVL.

The J gene is TRBJ2-2, the V gene TRBV5-1; D is uncertain. Looked up from germline, CDR1 is SGHRS and CDR2 is YFSETQ. V gave up 7 bases and J gave up 3 bases, with 13 bases separating them. The CDR3 totals 14 residues. Here the CDR3 DNA reads TGCGCCAGCCAGGAACTGGGCCACACCGGGGAGCTGTTTTTT. Protein product: CASQELGHTGELFF.

This chain connects TRBV2 to TRBJ1-2; 8 nucleotides match TRBD1. Per the germline V gene, CDR1 is SNHLY and CDR2 is FYNNEI. With 8 bases clipped from V and 8 bases from J, the junction kept 16 bases outside the gene matches. The CDR3 has 15 amino acids. For the CDR3, the DNA is TGTGCCAGCGGATATGGACAGGGCGCTCGGGGAGGCTACACCTTC. Translation gives CASGYGQGARGGYTF. The full variable domain, in which reference TRBV2 and TRBJ1-2 provide the parts outside the CDR3, is EPEVTQTPSHQVTQMGQEVILRCVPISNHLYFYWYRQILGQKVEFLVSFYNNEISEKSEIFDDQFSVERPDGSNFTLKIRSTKLEDSAMYFCASGYGQGARGGYTFGSGTRLTVV.

The chain is built from TRBV11-2 and TRBJ1-2, with D possibly TRBD1 on 5 matching bases. The CDR3 runs 14 residues. CDR1 SGHAT and CDR2 FQNNGV come from the germline V gene. The V and J ends lost 3 bases and 5 bases respectively, with 13 bases between them. As DNA, the CDR3 is TGTGCCAGCAGCTTCGACAGAGGACAATATGGCTACACCTTC. As protein: CASSFDRGQYGYTF.

The chain recombines TRBV6-5 with TRBJ1-1, with D tentatively TRBD1 (5 bases). V was trimmed by 7 bases and J by 5 bases, leaving 17 bases between them. Germline loops: CDR1 MNHEY, CDR2 SVGAGI. The CDR3 consists of 14 residues. CDR3 protein: CASMGNWGRTEAFF. In DNA form, the CDR3 reads TGTGCCAGCATGGGGAATTGGGGGAGGACTGAAGCTTTCTTT.

This clone was seen a handful of times. The chain employs TRBV20-1 and TRBJ2-7; no clear D. The CDR3 has 11 amino acids. Germline V gene lookup returns CDR1 DFQATT and CDR2 SNEGSKA (reference sequence). Trimming stripped 0 bases from V and 3 bases from J, with 3 bases between. In DNA form, the CDR3 reads TGCAGTGCTAGAGAGAGCTACGAGCAGTACTTC. Encoded protein: CSARESYEQYF.

The chain's CDR3 is CASSLMGQADYGYTF. The CDR3 nucleotides read TGTGCCAGCAGCTTAATGGGACAGGCTGACTATGGCTACACCTTC. V usage is TRBV7-3 and J usage is TRBJ1-2, with 8 nucleotides matching TRBD1. The V and J ends lost 1 base and 3 bases, in that order; junction bases with no gene match: 4. The CDR3 length is 15 residues. Germline-derived CDR1 and CDR2 are SGHTA and FQGTGA.

The chain couples TRBV20-1 to TRBJ2-1, with TRBD2 as a possible D gene (6 bases). Germline V gene lookup returns CDR1 DFQATT and CDR2 SNEGSKA (reference sequence). The ends were cut back, 6 bases at V and 7 bases at J, with 10 bases in the middle. The length of the CDR3 is 11 residues. The CDR3 coding sequence is TGCAGTGCAAGACTAGTGAATGAGCAGTTCTTC. It translates to CSARLVNEQFF.

The chain has TRBV25-1 and TRBJ2-6; possible D gene TRBD1, 5 bases. This CDR3 has 13 amino acids. CDR1 and CDR2 from the germline V gene are MGHDK and SYGVNS. Trimming left V 7 bases short and J 4 bases short, with 8 bases between. CDR3 DNA sequence: TGTGCCAGCACTGGGGCCGGGGCCAACGTCCTGACTTTC. Amino acid sequence: CASTGAGANVLTF.

This chain uses TRBV6-5 with TRBJ2-7; 8 bases are shared with TRBD2. The germline V gene encodes CDR1 MNHEY and CDR2 SVGAGI. V dropped 11 bases and J dropped 6; count of bases not matched to a gene: 6. The CDR3 totals 11 residues. The CDR3 DNA follows: TGTGCCGCGGGGGGCCTCCGCGAGCAGTACTTC. It encodes CAAGGLREQYF.